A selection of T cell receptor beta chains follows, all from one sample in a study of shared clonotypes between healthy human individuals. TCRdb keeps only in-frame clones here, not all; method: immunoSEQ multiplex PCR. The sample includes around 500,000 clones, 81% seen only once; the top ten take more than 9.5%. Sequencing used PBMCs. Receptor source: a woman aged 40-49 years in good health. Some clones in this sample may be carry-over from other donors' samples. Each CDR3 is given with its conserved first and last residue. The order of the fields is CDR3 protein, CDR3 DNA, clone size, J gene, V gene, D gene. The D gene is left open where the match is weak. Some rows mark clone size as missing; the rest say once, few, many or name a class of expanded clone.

CDR3 protein: CAISEVSNQPQHF
CDR3 DNA: TGTGCCATCAGTGAGGTTAGCAATCAGCCCCAGCATTTT
clone size: -
J gene: TRBJ1-5
V gene: TRBV10-3
D gene: -

CDR3 protein: CASSVTGNNEQFF
CDR3 DNA: TGCGCCAGCAGCGTGACAGGGAACAATGAGCAGTTCTTC
clone size: -
J gene: TRBJ2-1
V gene: TRBV5-1
D gene: TRBD1

CDR3 protein: CASSEQGGSNEQYF
CDR3 DNA: TGTGCCAGTAGTGAACAGGGTGGCAGTAACGAGCAGTACTTC
clone size: -
J gene: TRBJ2-7
V gene: TRBV19
D gene: -

CDR3 protein: CASTTLGSESNQPQHF
CDR3 DNA: TGTGCCAGCACCACCCTAGGAAGTGAAAGCAATCAGCCCCAGCATTTT
clone size: -
J gene: TRBJ1-5
V gene: TRBV28
D gene: -

CDR3 protein: CASSLTSTGPYEQYF
CDR3 DNA: TGTGCCAGCAGCTTAACGTCGACAGGACCCTACGAGCAGTACTTC
clone size: -
J gene: TRBJ2-7
V gene: TRBV7-3
D gene: -

CDR3 protein: CASSFGGEDTQYF
CDR3 DNA: TGTGCCAGCAGTTTTGGTGGTGAAGATACGCAGTATTTT
clone size: few
J gene: TRBJ2-3
V gene: TRBV28
D gene: -

CDR3 protein: CASSQALNLDTQYF
CDR3 DNA: TGTGCCAGCAGCCAAGCATTGAATCTCGATACGCAGTATTTT
clone size: medium-sized
J gene: TRBJ2-3
V gene: TRBV14
D gene: -

CDR3 protein: CATSSGQPVAKNIQYF
CDR3 DNA: TGTGCCACCAGCTCTGGGCAGCCCGTAGCCAAAAACATTCAGTACTTC
clone size: -
J gene: TRBJ2-4
V gene: TRBV15
D gene: -

CDR3 protein: CASSEVRGTGEKLFF
CDR3 DNA: TGTGCCAGCAGTGAAGTCAGGGGAACCGGTGAAAAACTGTTTTTT
clone size: -
J gene: TRBJ1-4
V gene: TRBV2
D gene: -

CDR3 protein: CASSFTLAGEQYF
CDR3 DNA: TGTGCCAGCAGTTTCACCCTAGCGGGGGAGCAGTACTTC
clone size: few
J gene: TRBJ2-7
V gene: TRBV6-6
D gene: TRBD2

CDR3 protein: CASSTGQAPYSNQPQHF
CDR3 DNA: TGTGCCAGCAGCACCGGACAGGCCCCGTATAGCAATCAGCCCCAGCATTTT
clone size: -
J gene: TRBJ1-5
V gene: TRBV28
D gene: TRBD1

CDR3 protein: CATSGTGGSSGANVLTF
CDR3 DNA: TGTGCCACATCCGGGACAGGGGGATCCTCTGGGGCCAACGTCCTGACTTTC
clone size: many
J gene: TRBJ2-6
V gene: TRBV2
D gene: TRBD1

CDR3 protein: CASSWDREEAFF
CDR3 DNA: TGCGCCAGCAGCTGGGACAGGGAAGAAGCTTTCTTT
clone size: many
J gene: TRBJ1-1
V gene: TRBV5-1
D gene: TRBD1

CDR3 protein: CAISPGTGVAEAFF
CDR3 DNA: TGTGCCATCAGTCCCGGGACAGGGGTGGCTGAAGCTTTCTTT
clone size: -
J gene: TRBJ1-1
V gene: TRBV10-3
D gene: TRBD1

CDR3 protein: CASSGPGQGRGGPQHF
CDR3 DNA: TGTGCCAGCAGCGGTCCGGGACAGGGCCGTGGAGGGCCCCAGCATTTT
clone size: few
J gene: TRBJ1-5
V gene: TRBV7-8
D gene: TRBD1

CDR3 protein: CASSEGQGSNYGYTF
CDR3 DNA: TGTGCCAGCAGTGAAGGACAGGGATCTAACTATGGCTACACCTTC
clone size: -
J gene: TRBJ1-2
V gene: TRBV6-1
D gene: TRBD1

CDR3 protein: CASSKGKGTGVEAFF
CDR3 DNA: TGTGCCAGCAGCAAAGGGAAGGGCACAGGAGTTGAAGCTTTCTTT
clone size: -
J gene: TRBJ1-1
V gene: TRBV21-1
D gene: -

CDR3 protein: CASSFGQGGLYGYTF
CDR3 DNA: TGTGCCAGCAGCTTCGGTCAGGGGGGCCTATATGGCTACACCTTC
clone size: -
J gene: TRBJ1-2
V gene: TRBV7-9
D gene: TRBD1

CDR3 protein: CASADRRGEKLFF
CDR3 DNA: TGTGCCAGCGCAGACAGGCGGGGTGAAAAACTGTTTTTT
clone size: few
J gene: TRBJ1-4
V gene: TRBV19
D gene: -

CDR3 protein: CASRTPGNTIYF
CDR3 DNA: TGTGCCAGCAGAACCCCCGGAAACACCATATATTTT
clone size: -
J gene: TRBJ1-3
V gene: TRBV28
D gene: -

CDR3 protein: CASSPHRGRNTEAFF
CDR3 DNA: TGTGCCAGCAGTCCTCACAGGGGGCGGAACACTGAAGCTTTCTTT
clone size: -
J gene: TRBJ1-1
V gene: TRBV27
D gene: TRBD1

CDR3 protein: CASSLGAGGETQYF
CDR3 DNA: TGTGCCAGCAGCTTAGGGGCGGGAGGGGAGACCCAGTACTTC
clone size: -
J gene: TRBJ2-5
V gene: TRBV7-8
D gene: TRBD2

CDR3 protein: CALGDRGLGNQPQHF
CDR3 DNA: TGTGCCCTGGGGGACAGGGGATTGGGCAATCAGCCCCAGCATTTT
clone size: -
J gene: TRBJ1-5
V gene: TRBV30
D gene: TRBD1

CDR3 protein: CASSRLAGASYEQYF
CDR3 DNA: TGTGCCAGCAGCCGACTAGCGGGAGCTTCCTACGAGCAGTACTTC
clone size: -
J gene: TRBJ2-7
V gene: TRBV7-2
D gene: TRBD2

CDR3 protein: CASSLARASYEQYF
CDR3 DNA: TGTGCCAGCAGCCTTGCGAGGGCCTCCTACGAGCAGTACTTC
clone size: -
J gene: TRBJ2-7
V gene: TRBV28
D gene: -

CDR3 protein: CASSGSGRALGDEQFF
CDR3 DNA: TGCGCCAGCTCGGGAAGCGGGAGGGCCTTGGGCGATGAGCAGTTCTTC
clone size: -
J gene: TRBJ2-1
V gene: TRBV5-1
D gene: TRBD2

CDR3 protein: CAISPTGNYEQYF
CDR3 DNA: TGTGCCATCAGTCCGACAGGGAACTACGAGCAGTACTTC
clone size: -
J gene: TRBJ2-7
V gene: TRBV10-3
D gene: TRBD1

CDR3 protein: CASRLAAAYEQYF
CDR3 DNA: TGTGCCAGCCGGTTGGCAGCTGCCTACGAGCAGTACTTC
clone size: -
J gene: TRBJ2-7
V gene: TRBV28
D gene: -

CDR3 protein: CASNGQRHNYGYTF
CDR3 DNA: TGTGCCAGCAACGGACAGCGGCATAACTATGGCTACACCTTC
clone size: -
J gene: TRBJ1-2
V gene: TRBV2
D gene: -

CDR3 protein: CASSLTIPTSGDNEQFF
CDR3 DNA: TGTGCCAGCAGCTTAACCATCCCGACTAGCGGGGACAATGAGCAGTTCTTC
clone size: -
J gene: TRBJ2-1
V gene: TRBV11-2
D gene: TRBD2

CDR3 protein: CASRTEPLGTGELFF
CDR3 DNA: TGTGCCAGCAGAACGGAACCCTTAGGGACCGGGGAGCTGTTTTTT
clone size: -
J gene: TRBJ2-2
V gene: TRBV9
D gene: -

CDR3 protein: CASTPTGSYEQYF
CDR3 DNA: TGTGCCAGCACTCCGACAGGGTCCTACGAGCAGTACTTC
clone size: -
J gene: TRBJ2-7
V gene: TRBV2
D gene: TRBD1

CDR3 protein: CASSLIPSAAEYEQYF
CDR3 DNA: TGTGCCAGCAGCTTGATCCCCTCAGCGGCAGAATACGAGCAGTACTTC
clone size: -
J gene: TRBJ2-7
V gene: TRBV5-4
D gene: -

CDR3 protein: CATSRDRIGNEQFF
CDR3 DNA: TGTGCCACCAGCAGAGATCGGATTGGCAATGAGCAGTTCTTC
clone size: -
J gene: TRBJ2-1
V gene: TRBV15
D gene: -

CDR3 protein: CAISDWIHEQYF
CDR3 DNA: TGTGCCATCAGTGATTGGATCCACGAGCAGTACTTC
clone size: few
J gene: TRBJ2-7
V gene: TRBV10-3
D gene: -

CDR3 protein: CASSVGLAGVVTDTQYF
CDR3 DNA: TGTGCCAGCAGCGTGGGACTAGCGGGAGTTGTAACAGATACGCAGTATTTT
clone size: -
J gene: TRBJ2-3
V gene: TRBV9
D gene: TRBD2

CDR3 protein: CASKDTNTGELFF
CDR3 DNA: TGTGCCAGCAAAGACACGAACACCGGGGAGCTGTTTTTT
clone size: -
J gene: TRBJ2-2
V gene: TRBV25-1
D gene: -

CDR3 protein: CASSPGTMSNQPQHF
CDR3 DNA: TGCGCCAGCAGCCCCGGGACCATGAGCAATCAGCCCCAGCATTTT
clone size: -
J gene: TRBJ1-5
V gene: TRBV5-1
D gene: -

CDR3 protein: CASRTTGEGGQPQHF
CDR3 DNA: TGTGCCAGCAGAACCACGGGGGAGGGTGGACAGCCCCAGCATTTT
clone size: -
J gene: TRBJ1-5
V gene: TRBV28
D gene: -

CDR3 protein: CASSLAKAGIGNEKLFF
CDR3 DNA: TGTGCCAGCAGCTTAGCAAAGGCAGGGATTGGGAATGAAAAACTGTTTTTT
clone size: -
J gene: TRBJ1-4
V gene: TRBV7-6
D gene: -

CDR3 protein: CASSHPFGRGSLTEAFF
CDR3 DNA: TGTGCCAGCAGCCACCCCTTCGGCCGGGGGTCGTTAACTGAAGCTTTCTTT
clone size: -
J gene: TRBJ1-1
V gene: TRBV14
D gene: -

CDR3 protein: CASSSRGIYEQYF
CDR3 DNA: TGCGCCAGCAGCTCCCGGGGTATTTACGAGCAGTACTTC
clone size: -
J gene: TRBJ2-7
V gene: TRBV5-1
D gene: -

CDR3 protein: CASSLEGRGSTDTQYF
CDR3 DNA: TGCGCCAGCAGCTTGGAGGGCAGGGGGAGCACAGATACGCAGTATTTT
clone size: -
J gene: TRBJ2-3
V gene: TRBV5-1
D gene: TRBD1

CDR3 protein: CASSADRNTEAFF
CDR3 DNA: TGTGCCAGCAGCGCGGACAGGAACACTGAAGCTTTCTTT
clone size: -
J gene: TRBJ1-1
V gene: TRBV14
D gene: -

CDR3 protein: CASSPTGGRNEQYF
CDR3 DNA: TGCGCCAGCAGCCCGACTGGGGGTAGAAACGAGCAGTACTTC
clone size: -
J gene: TRBJ2-7
V gene: TRBV5-1
D gene: -